The clone carrying this T cell receptor beta chain was picked up many times. The data stem from a study of T-cell memory formation after mild COVID-19. This CDR3 spans 14 amino acids. The ends lost 6 bases at V and 4 bases at J; junction bases unmatched: 6. TCRdb ran MiXCR on the 5' RACE reads and lists one entry per CDR3 protein. This table holds roughly 320,000 distinct CDR3 sequences, 25% to 30% found once. This TCR came from an adult woman who had mild COVID-19 (a few samples of this study predate the infection). Cell type and time point are not known. The sequenced material came from PBMCs or a T cell subset sorted from them (not recorded which). The chain employs TRBV12-3 or TRBV12-4 and TRBJ2-5; TRBD1 matches 9 bases. The CDR3 coding sequence is TGTGCCAGCAGCTTGGGACAGGGAAGAGAGACCCAGTACTTC. Protein product: CASSLGQGRETQYF.